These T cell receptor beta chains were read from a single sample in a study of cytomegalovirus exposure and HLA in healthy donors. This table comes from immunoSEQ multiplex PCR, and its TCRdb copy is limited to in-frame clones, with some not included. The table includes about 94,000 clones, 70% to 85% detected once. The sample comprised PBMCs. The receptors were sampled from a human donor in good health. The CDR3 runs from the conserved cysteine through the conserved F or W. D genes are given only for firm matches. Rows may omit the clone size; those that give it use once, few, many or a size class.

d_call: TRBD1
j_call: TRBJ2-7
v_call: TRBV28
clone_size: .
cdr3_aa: CASSLRDRDLSEQYF
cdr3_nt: TGTGCCAGCAGCCTTCGGGACAGGGATCTCTCCGAGCAGTACTTC

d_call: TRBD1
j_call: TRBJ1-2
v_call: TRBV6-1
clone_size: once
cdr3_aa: CASRTTGPFYGYTF
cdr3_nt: TGTGCCAGCAGAACGACAGGGCCCTTTTATGGCTACACCTTC

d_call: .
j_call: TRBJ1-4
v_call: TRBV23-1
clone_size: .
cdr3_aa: CASSQRHATNEKLFF
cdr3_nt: TGCGCCAGCAGTCAACGACACGCAACTAATGAAAAACTGTTTTTT

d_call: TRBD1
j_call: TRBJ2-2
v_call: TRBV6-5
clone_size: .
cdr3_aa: CASSYYGTATSGELFF
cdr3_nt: TGTGCCAGCAGTTACTATGGGACAGCAACCTCCGGGGAGCTGTTTTTT

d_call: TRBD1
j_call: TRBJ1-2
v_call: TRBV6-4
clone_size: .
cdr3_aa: CASSDSTGGGYTF
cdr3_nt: TGTGCCAGCAGTGACTCGACAGGGGGTGGCTACACCTTC

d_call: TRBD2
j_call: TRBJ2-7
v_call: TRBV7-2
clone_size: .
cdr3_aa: CASSLGLAGASYEQYF
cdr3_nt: TGTGCCAGCAGCTTAGGACTAGCGGGCGCCTCCTACGAGCAGTACTTC

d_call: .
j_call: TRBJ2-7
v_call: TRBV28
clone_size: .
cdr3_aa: CASIPFGDTTYEQYF
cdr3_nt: TGTGCCAGCATCCCGTTCGGGGACACTACCTACGAGCAGTACTTC

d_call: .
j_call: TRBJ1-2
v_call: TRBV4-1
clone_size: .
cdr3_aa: CASSQAGTNYGYTF
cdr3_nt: TGCGCCAGCAGCCAGGCCGGGACAAACTATGGCTACACCTTC

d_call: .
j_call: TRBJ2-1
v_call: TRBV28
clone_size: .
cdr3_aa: CASSLVREPYNEQFF
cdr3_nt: TGTGCCAGCAGTCTGGTACGGGAGCCCTACAATGAGCAGTTCTTC

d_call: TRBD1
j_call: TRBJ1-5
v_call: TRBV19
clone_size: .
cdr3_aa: CAVRGQGSNQPQHF
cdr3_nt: TGTGCCGTAAGGGGACAGGGGTCCAATCAGCCCCAGCATTTT

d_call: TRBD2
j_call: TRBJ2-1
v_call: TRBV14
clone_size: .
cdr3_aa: CASSQVELANYNEQFF
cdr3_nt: TGTGCCAGCAGCCAAGTTGAACTAGCGAATTACAATGAGCAGTTCTTC

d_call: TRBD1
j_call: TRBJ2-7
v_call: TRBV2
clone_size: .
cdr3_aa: CASSRQGPYEQYF
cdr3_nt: TGTGCCAGCAGCAGACAGGGACCCTACGAGCAGTACTTC

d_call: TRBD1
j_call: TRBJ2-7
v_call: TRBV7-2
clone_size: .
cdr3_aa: CASSLWDSSYEQYF
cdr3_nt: TGTGCCAGCAGCTTATGGGACAGCTCCTACGAGCAGTACTTC

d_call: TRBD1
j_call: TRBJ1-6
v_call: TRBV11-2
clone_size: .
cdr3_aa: CASRRPGQGSSPLHF
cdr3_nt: TGTGCCAGCAGAAGGCCGGGACAGGGGAGTTCACCCCTCCACTTT

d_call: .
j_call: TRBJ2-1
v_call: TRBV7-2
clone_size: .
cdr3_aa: CASSAFEAGINEQFF
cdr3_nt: TGTGCCAGCAGCGCCTTTGAAGCGGGCATCAATGAGCAGTTCTTC

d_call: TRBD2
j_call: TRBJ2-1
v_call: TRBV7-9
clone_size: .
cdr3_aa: CASSLRSTSGRRDNEQFF
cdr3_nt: TGTGCCAGCAGCTTACGTTCGACTAGCGGGAGGAGGGACAATGAGCAGTTCTTC

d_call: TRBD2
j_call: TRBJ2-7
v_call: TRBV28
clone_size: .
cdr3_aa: CASKSGTSDSYEQYF
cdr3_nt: TGTGCCAGCAAATCCGGGACTAGCGACTCCTACGAGCAGTACTTC

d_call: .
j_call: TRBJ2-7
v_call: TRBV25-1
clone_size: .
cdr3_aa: CASRDSNRNEQYF
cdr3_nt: TGTGCCAGCAGGGACAGCAACCGGAACGAGCAGTACTTC

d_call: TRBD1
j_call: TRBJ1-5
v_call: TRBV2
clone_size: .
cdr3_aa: CASSPQGVGNQPQHF
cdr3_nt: TGTGCCAGCAGCCCTCAGGGGGTGGGCAATCAGCCCCAGCATTTT

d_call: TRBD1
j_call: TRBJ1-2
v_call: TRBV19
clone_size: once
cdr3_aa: CASTDPDRGNYGYTF
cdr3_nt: TGTGCCAGTACCGATCCCGACAGGGGGAACTATGGCTACACCTTC